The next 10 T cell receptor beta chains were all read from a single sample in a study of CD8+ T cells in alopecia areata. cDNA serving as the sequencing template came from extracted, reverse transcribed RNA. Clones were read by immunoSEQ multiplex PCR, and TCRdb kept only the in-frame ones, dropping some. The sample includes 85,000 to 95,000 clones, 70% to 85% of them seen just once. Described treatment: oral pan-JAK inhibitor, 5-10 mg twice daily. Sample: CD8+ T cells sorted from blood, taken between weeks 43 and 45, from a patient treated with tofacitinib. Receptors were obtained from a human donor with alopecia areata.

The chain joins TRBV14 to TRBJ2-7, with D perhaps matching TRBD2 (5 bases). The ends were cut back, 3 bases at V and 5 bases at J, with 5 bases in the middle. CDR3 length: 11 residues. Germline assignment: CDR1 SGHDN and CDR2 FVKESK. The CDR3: CASSHGDEQYF. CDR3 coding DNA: TGTGCCAGCAGCCACGGGGACGAGCAGTACTTC. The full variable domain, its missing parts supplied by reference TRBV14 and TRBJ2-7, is EAGVTQFPSHSVIEKGQTVTLRCDPISGHDNLYWYRRVMGKEIKFLLHFVKESKQDESGMPNNRFLAERTGGTYSTLKVQPAELEDSGVYFCASSHGDEQYFGPGTRLTVT.

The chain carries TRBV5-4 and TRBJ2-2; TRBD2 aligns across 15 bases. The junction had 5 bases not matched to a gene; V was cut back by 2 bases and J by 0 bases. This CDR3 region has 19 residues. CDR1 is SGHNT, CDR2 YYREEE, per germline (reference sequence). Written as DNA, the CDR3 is TGTGCCAGCAGCTTCCCAGGACTAGCGGGGGGGACGAACACCGGGGAGCTGTTTTTT. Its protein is CASSFPGLAGGTNTGELFF.

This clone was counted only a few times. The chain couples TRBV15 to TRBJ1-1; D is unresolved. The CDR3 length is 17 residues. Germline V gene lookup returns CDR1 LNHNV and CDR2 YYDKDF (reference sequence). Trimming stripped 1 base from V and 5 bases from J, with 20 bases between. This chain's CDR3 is CATSRGWVQGGNTEAFF. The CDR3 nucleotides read TGTGCCACCAGCAGAGGGTGGGTGCAAGGAGGGAATACTGAAGCTTTCTTT.

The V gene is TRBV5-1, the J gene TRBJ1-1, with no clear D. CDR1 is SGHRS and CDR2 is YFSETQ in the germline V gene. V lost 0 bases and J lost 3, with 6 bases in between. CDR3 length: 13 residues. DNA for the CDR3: TGCGCCAGCAGCTTGGAGGCAGACACTGAAGCTTTCTTT. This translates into CASSLEADTEAFF.

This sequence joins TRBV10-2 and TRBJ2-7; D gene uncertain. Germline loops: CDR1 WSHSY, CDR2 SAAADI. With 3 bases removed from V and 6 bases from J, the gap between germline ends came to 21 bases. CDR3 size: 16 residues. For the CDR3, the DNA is TGCGCCAGCAGTGATATAGGTTTTAGGTCGGCTGGCGAGCAGTACTTC. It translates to CASSDIGFRSAGEQYF.

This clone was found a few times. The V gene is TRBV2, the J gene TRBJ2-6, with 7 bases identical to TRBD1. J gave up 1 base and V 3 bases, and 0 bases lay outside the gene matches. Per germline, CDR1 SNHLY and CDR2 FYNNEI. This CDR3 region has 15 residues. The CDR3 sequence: CASSDRGSGANVLTF. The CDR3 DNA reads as TGTGCCAGCAGTGACAGGGGGTCTGGGGCCAACGTCCTGACTTTC. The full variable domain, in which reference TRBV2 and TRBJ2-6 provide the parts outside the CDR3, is EPEVTQTPSHQVTQMGQEVILRCVPISNHLYFYWYRQILGQKVEFLVSFYNNEISEKSEIFDDQFSVERPDGSNFTLKIRSTKLEDSAMYFCASSDRGSGANVLTFGAGSRLTVL.

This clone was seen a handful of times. The CDR3 here is CASSDRVGANVLTF. The DNA of the CDR3 is TGTGCCAGCAGTGACAGGGTTGGGGCCAACGTCCTGACTTTC. The chain combines TRBV6-1 with TRBJ2-6, with a possible D match to TRBD1 (5 bases). The CDR3 contains 14 residues. Germline CDR1 MNHNS, CDR2 SASEGT. Trimming took off 3 bases at V and 3 bases at J, with 6 bases between the two ends.

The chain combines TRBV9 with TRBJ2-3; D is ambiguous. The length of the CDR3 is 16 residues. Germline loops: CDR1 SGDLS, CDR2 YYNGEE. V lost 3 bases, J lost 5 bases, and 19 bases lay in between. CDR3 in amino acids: CASSDKGSIRVDTQYF. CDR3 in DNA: TGTGCCAGCAGCGACAAAGGCTCGATAAGGGTAGATACGCAGTATTTT.

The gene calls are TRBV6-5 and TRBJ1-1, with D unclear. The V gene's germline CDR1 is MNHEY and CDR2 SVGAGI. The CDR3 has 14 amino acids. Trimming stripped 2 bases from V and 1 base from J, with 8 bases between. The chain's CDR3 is CASSYKRTNTEAFF. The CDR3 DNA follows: TGTGCCAGCAGTTACAAGCGGACGAACACTGAAGCTTTCTTT.

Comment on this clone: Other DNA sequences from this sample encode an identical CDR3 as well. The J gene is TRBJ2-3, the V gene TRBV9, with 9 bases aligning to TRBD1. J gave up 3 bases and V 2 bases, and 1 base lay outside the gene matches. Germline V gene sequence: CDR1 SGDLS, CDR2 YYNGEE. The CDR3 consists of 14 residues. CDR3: CASSVGQGTDTQYF. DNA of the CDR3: TGTGCCAGCAGCGTCGGACAGGGGACAGATACGCAGTATTTT.